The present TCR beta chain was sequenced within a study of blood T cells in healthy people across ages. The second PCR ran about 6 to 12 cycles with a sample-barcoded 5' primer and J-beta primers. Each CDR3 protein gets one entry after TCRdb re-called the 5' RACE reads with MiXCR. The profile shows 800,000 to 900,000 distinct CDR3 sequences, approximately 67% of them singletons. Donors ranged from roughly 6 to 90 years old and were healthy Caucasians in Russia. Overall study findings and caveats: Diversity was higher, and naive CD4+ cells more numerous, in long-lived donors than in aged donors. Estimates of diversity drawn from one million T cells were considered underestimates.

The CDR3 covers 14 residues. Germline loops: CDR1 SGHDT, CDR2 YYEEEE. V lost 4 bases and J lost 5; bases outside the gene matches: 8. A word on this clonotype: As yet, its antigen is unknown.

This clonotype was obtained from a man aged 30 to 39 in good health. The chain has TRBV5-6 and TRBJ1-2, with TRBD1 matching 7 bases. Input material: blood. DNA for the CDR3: TGTGCCAGCAGCCCGGCCGCGACAGGGTATGGCTACACCTTC. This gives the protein CASSPAATGYGYTF.